The rows below give T cell receptor beta chains drawn from one sample of a study of control samples from healthy donors and cancer patients. Method: immunoSEQ multiplex PCR; TCRdb's copy keeps in-frame clones and lacks some. The data show approximately 150,000 clones, less than 95% seen once. The sequenced sample consisted of blood. Source of these receptors: a man aged 18 to 35 in good health. The CDR3 runs from the conserved cysteine through the conserved F or W. The D gene is left open where the match is weak. The size of a clone is reported for some rows only, either as once, few or many, or as a class for expanded clones.

d_gene: .; j_gene: TRBJ2-7; v_gene: TRBV27; abundance: .; CDR3nt: TGTGCCAGCAGTTCGAACACCCGGGGGAACGAGCAGTACTTC; CDR3aa: CASSSNTRGNEQYF
d_gene: .; j_gene: TRBJ2-7; v_gene: TRBV5-4; abundance: .; CDR3nt: TGTGCCAGCAGCAATACAGGTCCCTTCTCCTACGAGCAGTACTTC; CDR3aa: CASSNTGPFSYEQYF
d_gene: TRBD1; j_gene: TRBJ2-7; v_gene: TRBV14; abundance: .; CDR3nt: TGTGCCAGCAGCCAGAGGGGGACAGGGGCTAGCTCCTACGAGCAGTACTTC; CDR3aa: CASSQRGTGASSYEQYF
d_gene: .; j_gene: TRBJ2-5; v_gene: TRBV7-9; abundance: .; CDR3nt: TGTGCCAGCAGCCTGCTGGGGCAAGAGACCCAGTACTTC; CDR3aa: CASSLLGQETQYF
d_gene: TRBD1; j_gene: TRBJ1-1; v_gene: TRBV28; abundance: .; CDR3nt: TGTGCCAGCAGTTTCTCGACAGGGGGTGGGAACACTGAAGCTTTCTTT; CDR3aa: CASSFSTGGGNTEAFF
d_gene: .; j_gene: TRBJ1-5; v_gene: TRBV27; abundance: .; CDR3nt: TGTGCCAGCAGTTTATTCGGGACACCTAATCAGCCCCAGCATTTT; CDR3aa: CASSLFGTPNQPQHF
d_gene: .; j_gene: TRBJ2-5; v_gene: TRBV15; abundance: .; CDR3nt: TGTGCCACCAGCAGAGACGGGTACCAAGAGACCCAGTACTTC; CDR3aa: CATSRDGYQETQYF
d_gene: TRBD2; j_gene: TRBJ2-7; v_gene: TRBV20-1; abundance: .; CDR3nt: TGCAGTGCTAGTCGTCCGGGGGGGCTCTCCTACGAGCAGTACTTC; CDR3aa: CSASRPGGLSYEQYF
d_gene: TRBD1; j_gene: TRBJ2-3; v_gene: TRBV15; abundance: once; CDR3nt: TGTGCCACCAGCAGACGGGACAGAGACACAGATACGCAGTATTTT; CDR3aa: CATSRRDRDTDTQYF
d_gene: .; j_gene: TRBJ1-2; v_gene: TRBV2; abundance: .; CDR3nt: TGTGCCAGCAGTGGCGAGTATGGCTACACCTTC; CDR3aa: CASSGEYGYTF
d_gene: .; j_gene: TRBJ1-3; v_gene: TRBV3-1/TRBV3-2; abundance: .; CDR3nt: TGTGCCAGCAGTCGGACAACCTCTGGAAACACCATATATTTT; CDR3aa: CASSRTTSGNTIYF
d_gene: .; j_gene: TRBJ2-7; v_gene: TRBV6-6; abundance: once; CDR3nt: TGTGCCAGCAGTATGTCCTACGAGCAGTACTTC; CDR3aa: CASSMSYEQYF
d_gene: .; j_gene: TRBJ2-2; v_gene: TRBV12-3/TRBV12-4; abundance: .; CDR3nt: TGTGCCAGCAGATCGGGCGGGGAGCTGTTTTTT; CDR3aa: CASRSGGELFF
d_gene: TRBD2; j_gene: TRBJ2-2; v_gene: TRBV3-1/TRBV3-2; abundance: once; CDR3nt: TGTGCCAGCAGCCAAGGACTAGCGGTCACCGGGGAGCTGTTTTTT; CDR3aa: CASSQGLAVTGELFF
d_gene: .; j_gene: TRBJ1-3; v_gene: TRBV9; abundance: .; CDR3nt: TGTGCCAGCAGCGCGACAGCCGCTGGAAACACCATATATTTT; CDR3aa: CASSATAAGNTIYF
d_gene: .; j_gene: TRBJ1-2; v_gene: TRBV27; abundance: .; CDR3nt: TGTGCCAGCAGTTTAAAGGGGGGCGGCTACACCTTC; CDR3aa: CASSLKGGGYTF
d_gene: TRBD2; j_gene: TRBJ2-5; v_gene: TRBV4-3; abundance: .; CDR3nt: TGCGCCAGCAGCCAAGATTGGGAGGGCCAAGAGACCCAGTACTTC; CDR3aa: CASSQDWEGQETQYF
d_gene: TRBD1; j_gene: TRBJ1-1; v_gene: TRBV4-2; abundance: once; CDR3nt: TGTGCCAGCAGCCAAGATCGAGGGACAGTCCTCCACATGGAAGCTTTCTTT; CDR3aa: CASSQDRGTVLHMEAFF
d_gene: .; j_gene: TRBJ1-1; v_gene: TRBV19; abundance: few; CDR3nt: TGTGCCAGTAGTACCTACCTGGATGCTTTCTTT; CDR3aa: CASSTYLDAFF